This T cell receptor (beta chain) derives from a study of neurological immune-mediated disorders. Study-level results: Patients with HTLV-1-associated myelopathy had the highest level of TCR clonal expansion, whereas patients with multiple sclerosis had the lowest level, falling beneath the level found in healthy controls.

This clonotype was observed at least ten times. Its antigen is unidentified. Sample time point: longitudinal time-point 1 (baseline). Synthesis of cDNA was performed by 5'RACE using 10-nucleotide random UMIs. MiXCR was run by TCRdb on the 5' RACE reads, yielding one entry per CDR3 protein. The sample includes 64,000 or so distinct CDR3 sequences, 10% of them seen just once. Looked up from germline, CDR1 is MDHEN and CDR2 is SYDVKM. The CDR3 runs 13 residues. Trimming cost V 4 bases and J 3 bases, with 10 bases left between them. The sample consisted of PBMCs. The sequence was collected from a man aged 30 to 39 in good health. This chain links TRBV28 with TRBJ2-7; D perhaps matches TRBD1 (6 bases). This CDR3 is CASSSRRGYEQYF. In DNA form, the CDR3 reads TGTGCCAGCAGTTCCCGCAGGGGCTACGAGCAGTACTTC.